These 3 T cell receptor beta chains were all obtained from the same sample, sequenced in a study of CD8+ T cells in alopecia areata. Investigators isolated RNA and reverse transcribed it into cDNA to act as the sequencing template. Profiling relied on immunoSEQ multiplex PCR, and the TCRdb table lists in-frame clones only, not all of them. Here the sample spans about 100,000 clones, about 60% being singletons. Source material: NKG2D-low CD8+ T cells sorted from blood. The source of these receptors is a human donor with alopecia areata.

The chain is built from TRBV20-1 and TRBJ2-1; maybe TRBD1 (5 bases). V was pared by 0 bases and J by 10 bases, with 7 bases between. This CDR3 has 11 amino acids. The germline gives CDR1 DFQATT, CDR2 SNEGSKA (reference sequence). This chain's CDR3 is CSAREGAEQFF. The CDR3 DNA reads TGCAGTGCTAGAGAAGGGGCCGAGCAGTTCTTC.

Concerning this clone: Additional DNA sequences in this sample encode the identical CDR3. The V gene is TRBV5-1, the J gene TRBJ1-1; D gene unclear. CDR1 and CDR2 (germline): SGHRS, YFSETQ. The CDR3 has 13 amino acids. V lost 0 bases and J lost 4, with 7 bases in between. This chain's CDR3 is CASSLVGSTEAFF. The CDR3 bases are TGCGCCAGCAGCTTGGTGGGTTCCACTGAAGCTTTCTTT.

The chain combines TRBV7-9 with TRBJ2-2; D is unclear. Trimming shortened V by 5 bases and J by 6 bases, and 22 bases separated the two germline ends. The CDR3 is 17 residues long. CDR1 is SEHNR and CDR2 is FQNEAQ in the germline V gene (reference sequence). DNA of the CDR3: TGTGCCAGCAGCCCCCCAGTAGGGAAGGGCCAGGCCGGGGAGCTGTTTTTT. Protein: CASSPPVGKGQAGELFF. The whole variable domain, remainder taken from reference TRBV7-9 and TRBJ2-2, is DTGVSQNPRHKITKRGQNVTFRCDPISEHNRLYWYRQTLGQGPEFLTYFQNEAQLEKSRLLSDRFSAERPKGSFSTLEIQRTEQGDSAMYLCASSPPVGKGQAGELFFGEGSRLTVL.